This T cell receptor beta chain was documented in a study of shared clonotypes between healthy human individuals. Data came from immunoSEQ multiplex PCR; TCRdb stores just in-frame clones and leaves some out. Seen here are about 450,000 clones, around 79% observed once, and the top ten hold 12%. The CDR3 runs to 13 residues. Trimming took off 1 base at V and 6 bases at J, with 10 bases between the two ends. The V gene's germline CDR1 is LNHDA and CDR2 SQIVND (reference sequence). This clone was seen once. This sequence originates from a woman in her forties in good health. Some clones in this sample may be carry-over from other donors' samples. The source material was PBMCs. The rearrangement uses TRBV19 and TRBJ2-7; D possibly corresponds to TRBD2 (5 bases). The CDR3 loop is CASSIAGLGEQYF. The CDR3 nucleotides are TGTGCCAGTAGTATAGCGGGATTAGGCGAGCAGTACTTC. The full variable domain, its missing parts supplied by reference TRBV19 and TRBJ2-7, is DGGITQSPKYLFRKEGQNVTLSCEQNLNHDAMYWYRQDPGQGLRLIYYSQIVNDFQKGDIAEGYSVSREKKESFPLTVTSAQKNPTAFYLCASSIAGLGEQYFGPGTRLTVT.